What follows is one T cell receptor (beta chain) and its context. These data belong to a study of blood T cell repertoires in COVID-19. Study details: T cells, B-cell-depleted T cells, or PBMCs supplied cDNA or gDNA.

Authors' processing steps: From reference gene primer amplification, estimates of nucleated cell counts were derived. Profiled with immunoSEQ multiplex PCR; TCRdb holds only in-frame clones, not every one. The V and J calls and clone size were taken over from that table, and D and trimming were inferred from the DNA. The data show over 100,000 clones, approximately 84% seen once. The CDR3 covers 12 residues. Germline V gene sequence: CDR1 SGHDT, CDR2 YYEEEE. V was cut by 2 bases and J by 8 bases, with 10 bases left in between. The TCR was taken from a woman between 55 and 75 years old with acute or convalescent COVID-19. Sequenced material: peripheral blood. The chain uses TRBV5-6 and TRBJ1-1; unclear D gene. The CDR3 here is CASSLPQAEAFF. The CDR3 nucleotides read TGTGCCAGCAGCTTACCCCAGGCCGAAGCTTTCTTT.